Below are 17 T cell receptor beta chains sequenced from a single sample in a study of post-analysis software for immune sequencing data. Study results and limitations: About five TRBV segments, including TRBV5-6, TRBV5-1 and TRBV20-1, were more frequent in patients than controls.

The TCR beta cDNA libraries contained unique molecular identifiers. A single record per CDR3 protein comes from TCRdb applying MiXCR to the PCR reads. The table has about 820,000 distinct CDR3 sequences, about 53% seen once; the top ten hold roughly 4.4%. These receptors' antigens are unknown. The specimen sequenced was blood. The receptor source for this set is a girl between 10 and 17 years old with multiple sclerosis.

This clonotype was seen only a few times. CDR3 sequence (DNA): TGCAGTGCTAGTACCCCTAGCGGGGCAGGCACAGATACGCAGTATTTT. As protein: CSASTPSGAGTDTQYF. The rearrangement joins TRBV20-1 to TRBJ2-3, with 9 bases that match TRBD2. Germline CDR1 DFQATT, CDR2 SNEGSKA (reference sequence). There are 16 residues in the CDR3. V lost 3 bases to trimming and J lost 1 base; unmatched junction nucleotides: 8.

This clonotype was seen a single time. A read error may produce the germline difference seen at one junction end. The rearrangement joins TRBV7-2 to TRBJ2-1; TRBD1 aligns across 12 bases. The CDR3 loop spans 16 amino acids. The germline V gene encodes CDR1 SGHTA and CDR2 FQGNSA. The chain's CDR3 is CASSQPGQGAYNEQFF. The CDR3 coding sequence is TGCGCCAGCAGCCAACCGGGACAGGGGGCATACAATGAGCAGTTCTTC. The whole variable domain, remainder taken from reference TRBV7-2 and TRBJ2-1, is GAGVSQSPSNKVTEKGKDVELRCDPISGHTALYWYRQSLGQGLEFLIYFQGNSAPDKSGLPSDRFSAERTGGSVSTLTIQRTQQEDSAVYLCASSQPGQGAYNEQFFGPGTRLTVL.

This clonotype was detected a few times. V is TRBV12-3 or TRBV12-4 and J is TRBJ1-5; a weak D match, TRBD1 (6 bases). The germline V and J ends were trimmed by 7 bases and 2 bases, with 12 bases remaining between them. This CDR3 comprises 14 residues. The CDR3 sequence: CASTFKGGNQPQHF. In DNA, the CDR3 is TGTGCCAGCACCTTTAAGGGGGGCAATCAGCCCCAGCATTTT.

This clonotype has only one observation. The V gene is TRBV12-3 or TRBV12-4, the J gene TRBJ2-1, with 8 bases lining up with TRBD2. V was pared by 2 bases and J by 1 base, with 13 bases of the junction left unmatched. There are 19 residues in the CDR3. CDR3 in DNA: TGTGCCAGCAGTTTAAGGGGACTAGTTTATTGGCGGTCCTACAATGAGCAGTTCTTC. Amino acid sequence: CASSLRGLVYWRSYNEQFF.

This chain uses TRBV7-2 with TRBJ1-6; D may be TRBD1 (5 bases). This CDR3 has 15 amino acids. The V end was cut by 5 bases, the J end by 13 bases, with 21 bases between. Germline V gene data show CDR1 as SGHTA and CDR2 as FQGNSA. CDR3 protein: CASSNSGTEVVPLHF. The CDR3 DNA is TGTGCCAGCAGCAATAGCGGGACGGAGGTCGTTCCCCTCCACTTT.

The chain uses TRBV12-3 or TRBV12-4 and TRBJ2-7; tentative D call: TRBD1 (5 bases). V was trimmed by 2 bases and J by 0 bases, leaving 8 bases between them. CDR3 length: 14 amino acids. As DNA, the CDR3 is TGTGCCAGCAGTTTATGGGGCCCCTCCTACGAGCAGTACTTC. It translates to CASSLWGPSYEQYF.

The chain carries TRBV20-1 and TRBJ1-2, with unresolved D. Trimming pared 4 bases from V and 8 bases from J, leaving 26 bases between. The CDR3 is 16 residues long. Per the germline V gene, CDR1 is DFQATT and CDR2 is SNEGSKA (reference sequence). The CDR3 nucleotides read TGCAGTGCTAAACCCTTGGATATTAACTCGGCTAGCGGCTACACCTTC. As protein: CSAKPLDINSASGYTF.

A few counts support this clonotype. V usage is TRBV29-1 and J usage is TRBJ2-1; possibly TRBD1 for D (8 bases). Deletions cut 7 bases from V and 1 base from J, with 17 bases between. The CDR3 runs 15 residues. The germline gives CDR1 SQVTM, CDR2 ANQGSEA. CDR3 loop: CSAVGQGGSYNEQFF. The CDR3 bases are TGCAGCGCCGTAGGACAGGGAGGGTCCTACAATGAGCAGTTCTTC.

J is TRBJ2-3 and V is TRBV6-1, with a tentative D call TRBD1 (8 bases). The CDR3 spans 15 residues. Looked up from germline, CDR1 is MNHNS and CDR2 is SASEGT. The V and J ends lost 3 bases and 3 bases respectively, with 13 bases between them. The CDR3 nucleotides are TGTGCCAGCAGTGACCACAGGGGGGGTACAGATACGCAGTATTTT. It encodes CASSDHRGGTDTQYF.

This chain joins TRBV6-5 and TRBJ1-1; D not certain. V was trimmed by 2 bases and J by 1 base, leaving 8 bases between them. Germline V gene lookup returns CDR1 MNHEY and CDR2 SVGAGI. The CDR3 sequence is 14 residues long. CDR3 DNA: TGTGCCAGCAGTTACGATCTTGGGAACACTGAAGCTTTCTTT. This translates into CASSYDLGNTEAFF.

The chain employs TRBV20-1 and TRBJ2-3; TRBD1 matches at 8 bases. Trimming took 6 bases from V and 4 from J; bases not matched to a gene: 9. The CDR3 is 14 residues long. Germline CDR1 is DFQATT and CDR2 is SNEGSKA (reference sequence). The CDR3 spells CSAEWTGTPDTQYF. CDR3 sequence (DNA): TGCAGTGCGGAGTGGACAGGGACGCCAGATACGCAGTATTTT.

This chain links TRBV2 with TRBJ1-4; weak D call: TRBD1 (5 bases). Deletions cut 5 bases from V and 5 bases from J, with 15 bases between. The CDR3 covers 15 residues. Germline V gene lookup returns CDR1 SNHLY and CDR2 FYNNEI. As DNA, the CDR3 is TGTGCCAGCAGTCCCCGGGGCCCATCGAATGAAAAACTGTTTTTT. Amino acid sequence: CASSPRGPSNEKLFF.

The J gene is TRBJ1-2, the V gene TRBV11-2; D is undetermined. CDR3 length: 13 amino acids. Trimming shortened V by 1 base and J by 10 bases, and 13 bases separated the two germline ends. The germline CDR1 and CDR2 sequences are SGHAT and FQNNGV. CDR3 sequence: CASSLGEALLYTF. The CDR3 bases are TGTGCCAGCAGCTTAGGAGAAGCGTTGCTCTACACCTTC.

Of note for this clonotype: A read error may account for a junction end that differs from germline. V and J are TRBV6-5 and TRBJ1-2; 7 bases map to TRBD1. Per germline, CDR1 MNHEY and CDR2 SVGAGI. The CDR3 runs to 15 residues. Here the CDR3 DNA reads TGTGCCAGCAGTTTTCAGGGGGATGTATCCTATGGCTACACCTTT. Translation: CASSFQGDVSYGYTF.

The CDR3, as DNA: TGTGCCAGCAGCTTCTTACAGTCCTACGAGCAGTACTTC. This translates into CASSFLQSYEQYF. The gene calls are TRBV7-9 and TRBJ2-7; D unclear. CDR3 length: 13 residues. V lost 3 bases and J 1 base, leaving 7 bases between the germline ends. Germline CDR1 SEHNR, CDR2 FQNEAQ (reference sequence).

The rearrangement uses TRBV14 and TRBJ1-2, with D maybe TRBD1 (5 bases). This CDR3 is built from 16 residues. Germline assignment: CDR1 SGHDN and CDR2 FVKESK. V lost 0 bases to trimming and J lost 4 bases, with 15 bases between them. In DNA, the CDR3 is TGTGCCAGCAGCCAAGAGCACGGGGCTTCGATCTATGGCTACACCTTC. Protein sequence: CASSQEHGASIYGYTF. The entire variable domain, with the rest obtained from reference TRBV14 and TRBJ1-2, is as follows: EAGVTQFPSHSVIEKGQTVTLRCDPISGHDNLYWYRRVMGKEIKFLLHFVKESKQDESGMPNNRFLAERTGGTYSTLKVQPAELEDSGVYFCASSQEHGASIYGYTFGSGTRLTVV.

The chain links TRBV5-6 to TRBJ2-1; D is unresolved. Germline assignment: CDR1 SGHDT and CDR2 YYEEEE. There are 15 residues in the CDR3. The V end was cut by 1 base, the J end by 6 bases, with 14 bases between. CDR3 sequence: CASSLFPSSGNEQFF. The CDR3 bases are TGTGCCAGCAGCTTGTTTCCTAGTTCAGGCAATGAGCAGTTCTTC.